Shown below are 13 T cell receptor beta chains from a single sample sequenced in a study of control samples from healthy donors and cancer patients. Some clones are missing from TCRdb's copy, which holds only in-frame ones; the method was immunoSEQ multiplex PCR. The table lists around 110,000 clones, more than 85% of them singletons. The sample comprised blood. The receptors shown here come from a man in his thirties or forties in good health.

V and J are TRBV6-1 and TRBJ2-7, with 8 bases aligning to TRBD1. From germline, CDR1 is MNHNS and CDR2 SASEGT. Losses at the gene ends were 0 bases for V and 2 bases for J; bases not matched to a gene: 9. The CDR3 extends over 17 amino acids. The CDR3 sequence: CASSEAYGQGSPYEQYV. The CDR3 DNA reads TGTGCCAGCAGTGAAGCGTATGGACAGGGATCCCCCTACGAGCAGTACGTC.

This chain uses TRBV12-3 or TRBV12-4 with TRBJ1-4; the D is unclear. The CDR3 totals 13 residues. Trimming shortened V by 8 bases and J by 0 bases, and 7 bases separated the two germline ends. In DNA form, the CDR3 reads TGTGCCAGCGGGGTAGCAACTAATGAAAAACTGTTTTTT. Protein sequence: CASGVATNEKLFF.

The J gene is TRBJ2-2, the V gene TRBV5-1; a weak D match, TRBD2 (5 bases). V lost 3 bases and J 5 bases, leaving 8 bases between the germline ends. In germline, CDR1 is SGHRS, CDR2 YFSETQ. This CDR3 is 13 amino acids long. CDR3 in amino acids: CASSSSGTGELFF. The CDR3 nucleotides are TGCGCCAGCAGCTCATCGGGAACCGGGGAGCTGTTTTTT.

This rearrangement joins TRBV5-6 to TRBJ2-3, with TRBD2 identical over 11 bases. V lost 8 bases and J lost 0; bases outside the gene matches: 14. The CDR3 loop spans 18 amino acids. From germline, CDR1 is SGHDT and CDR2 YYEEEE. The CDR3 spells CASSILLAGDSSTDTQYF. The CDR3 DNA sequence: TGTGCCAGTTCTATCCTACTAGCGGGGGACTCTAGCACAGATACGCAGTATTTT.

The chain carries TRBV7-2 and TRBJ2-5, with D perhaps matching TRBD2 (6 bases). There are 15 residues in the CDR3. The germline gives CDR1 SGHTA, CDR2 FQGNSA. Between the trimmed V and J ends, which lost 4 bases and 2 bases, there was a span of 14 bases. CDR3 sequence: CASSWEASVQETQYF. The DNA of the CDR3 is TGTGCCAGCAGCTGGGAGGCGTCAGTTCAAGAGACCCAGTACTTC. Drawing the rest from reference TRBV7-2 and TRBJ2-5, the complete variable domain is GAGVSQSPSNKVTEKGKDVELRCDPISGHTALYWYRQSLGQGLEFLIYFQGNSAPDKSGLPSDRFSAERTGGSVSTLTIQRTQQEDSAVYLCASSWEASVQETQYFGPGTRLLVL.

Of note for this clone: The conserved phenylalanine or tryptophan normally closing the CDR3 is absent here, so this likely arose from a read error. CDR3 loop: CASSLSGLTEAFL. Written as DNA, the CDR3 is TGTGCCAGCAGCCTATCAGGGCTCACCGAAGCTTTCCTT. This sequence joins TRBV3-1 (or the pseudogene TRBV3-2) and TRBJ1-1, with a possible D match to TRBD1 (5 bases). Germline CDR1 and CDR2: LGHDT and YNNKEL (reference sequence). The CDR3 is 13 residues long. Trimming took off 4 bases at V and 8 bases at J, with 14 bases between the two ends.

The rearrangement uses TRBV12-3 or TRBV12-4 and TRBJ2-7; D ambiguous. The CDR3 runs to 13 residues. Deletions cut 1 base from V and 7 bases from J, with 11 bases between. Here the CDR3 DNA reads TGTGCCAGCAGTTTAGTAATTAGAGGAGAGCAGTACGTC. As protein: CASSLVIRGEQYV.

The chain links TRBV7-2 to TRBJ1-1; 9 bases map to TRBD1. V dropped 5 bases and J dropped 11; count of bases not matched to a gene: 12. This CDR3 region has 14 residues. Germline CDR1 SGHTA, CDR2 FQGNSA. CDR3 sequence reads: CASSHGTGGKGAFF. CDR3 coding DNA: TGTGCCAGCAGCCACGGCACAGGGGGCAAGGGGGCTTTCTTT.

The chain links TRBV30 to TRBJ2-2; TRBD2 matches at 11 bases. There are 14 residues in the CDR3. The germline CDR1 and CDR2 sequences are GTSNPN and SVGIG (reference sequence). V lost 8 bases and J lost 6; bases outside the gene matches: 8. The CDR3 region has the DNA TGTGCCGCTCTAGCGGGGGGCCGGGCCGGGGAGCTGTTTTTT. Amino acid sequence: CAALAGGRAGELFF.

This sequence joins TRBV5-8 and TRBJ1-5; 7 positions agree with TRBD1. Germline assignment: CDR1 SGHTS and CDR2 YDEGEE. This CDR3 comprises 15 residues. Trimming at V came to 5 bases and at J to 2 bases, leaving 7 bases not matched to a gene. For the CDR3, the DNA is TGTGCCAGCAGTAAAAAAACAGGGGGCAATCAGCCCCAGCATTTT. It is translated as CASSKKTGGNQPQHF. Full variable domain (rest looked up from reference TRBV5-8 and TRBJ1-5): EAGVTQSPTHLIKTRGQQATLRCSPISGHTSVYWYQQALGLGLQFLLWYDEGEERNRGNFPPRFSGRQFPNYSSELNVNALELEDSALYLCASSKKTGGNQPQHFGDGTRLSIL.

As to this clone: The same CDR3 is also encoded by other DNA sequences in this sample. V and J are TRBV5-6 and TRBJ1-2; D gene unclear. The V end lost 2 bases, the J end lost 4 bases, and 3 bases lay between the germline ends. The germline CDR1 and CDR2 sequences are SGHDT and YYEEEE. This CDR3 is 11 amino acids long. The CDR3 nucleotides read TGTGCCAGCAGCTTTCTCTATGGCTACACCTTC. Amino acids: CASSFLYGYTF.

The chain has TRBV7-9 and TRBJ1-2, with a weak D call TRBD1 (6 bases). Trimming pared 6 bases from V and 2 bases from J, leaving 13 bases between. The CDR3 loop spans 14 amino acids. Per the germline V gene, CDR1 is SEHNR and CDR2 is FQNEAQ (reference sequence). CDR3 in amino acids: CASRRGDKNYGYTF. The CDR3 DNA is TGTGCCAGCAGGCGAGGGGACAAAAACTATGGCTACACCTTC.

The V gene is TRBV13, the J gene TRBJ2-5, with D tentatively TRBD1 or TRBD2 (6 bases each). The CDR3 is 14 amino acids. The ends were cut back, 5 bases at V and 5 bases at J, with 15 bases in the middle. Germline lookup yields CDR1 PRHDT and CDR2 FYEKMQ (reference sequence). The CDR3 sequence is CASSLWGARETQYF. The CDR3 DNA follows: TGTGCCAGCAGCCTTTGGGGGGCCAGGGAGACCCAGTACTTC.